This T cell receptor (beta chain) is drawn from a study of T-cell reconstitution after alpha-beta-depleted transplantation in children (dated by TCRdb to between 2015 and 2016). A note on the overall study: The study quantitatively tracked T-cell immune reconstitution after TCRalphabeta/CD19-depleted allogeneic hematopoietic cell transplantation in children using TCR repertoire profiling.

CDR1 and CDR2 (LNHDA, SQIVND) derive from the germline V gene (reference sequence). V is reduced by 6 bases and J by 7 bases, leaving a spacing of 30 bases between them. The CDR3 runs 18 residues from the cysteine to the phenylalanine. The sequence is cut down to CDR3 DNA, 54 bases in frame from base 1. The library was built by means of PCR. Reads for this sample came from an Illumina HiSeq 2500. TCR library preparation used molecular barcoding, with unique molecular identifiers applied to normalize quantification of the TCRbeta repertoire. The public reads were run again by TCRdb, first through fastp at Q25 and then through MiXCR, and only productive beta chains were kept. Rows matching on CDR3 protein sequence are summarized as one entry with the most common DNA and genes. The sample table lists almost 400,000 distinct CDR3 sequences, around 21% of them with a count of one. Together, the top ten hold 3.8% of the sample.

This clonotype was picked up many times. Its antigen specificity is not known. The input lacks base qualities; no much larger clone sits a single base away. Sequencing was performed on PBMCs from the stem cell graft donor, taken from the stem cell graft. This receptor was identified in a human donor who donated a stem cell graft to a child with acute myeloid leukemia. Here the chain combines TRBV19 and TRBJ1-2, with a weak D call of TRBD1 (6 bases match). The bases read TGTGCCAGTAGCCCTGTGCGGGACACCCCGACAATAGTTGGTGGCTACACCTTC. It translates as CASSPVRDTPTIVGGYTF.